Listed here are 21 T cell receptor beta chains from one sample, sequenced in a study of blood T cell repertoires in COVID-19. Assay used: immunoSEQ multiplex PCR; TCRdb lists only in-frame clones, some missing. The profile shows over 110,000 clones, 88% of them singletons. Sequenced sample: peripheral blood. These receptors were taken from a man between 70 and 80 years old with acute or convalescent COVID-19.

This sequence joins TRBV10-1 and TRBJ2-1; 9 bases map to TRBD1. Germline CDR1 WNHNN, CDR2 SYGVQD (reference sequence). J lost 5 bases, V lost 3 bases, and 8 bases had no gene match. There are 16 residues in the CDR3. CDR3 DNA sequence: TGCGCCAGCAGTGACCACAGGGGGCAGAGGGACAATGAGCAGTTCTTC. This codes for CASSDHRGQRDNEQFF.

This sequence joins TRBV18 and TRBJ1-1; D perhaps matches TRBD1 (6 bases). V lost 4 bases and J lost 1, with 13 bases in between. Germline V CDR1 and CDR2: KGHSH, LQKENI. CDR3 size: 15 residues. The CDR3 bases are TGTGCCAGCTCACGAATCCAGACAGGGAACACTGAAGCTTTCTTT. This translates into CASSRIQTGNTEAFF.

This rearrangement joins TRBV14 to TRBJ2-7, with 10 nucleotides matching TRBD1. The ends lost 4 bases at V and 5 bases at J; junction bases unmatched: 11. The CDR3 loop spans 16 amino acids. The germline V gene has CDR1 SGHDN and CDR2 FVKESK. The DNA for the CDR3 is TGTGCCAGCAGCCCTGGCCTGGGACAGGGGTACCACGAGCAGTACTTC. Amino acids: CASSPGLGQGYHEQYF.

The V call is TRBV30, the J call TRBJ1-2; D is uncertain. The CDR3 is made up of 16 amino acids. V was clipped by 4 bases and J by 4 bases, with 22 bases between them. Germline V gene data show CDR1 as GTSNPN and CDR2 as SVGIG (reference sequence). In DNA form, the CDR3 reads TGTGCCTGGACCCTTTTTTCCAGGTCCCTCGGCTATGGCTACACCTTC. Amino acids: CAWTLFSRSLGYGYTF.

In this sample, this clone turned up once. V gene TRBV6-6 combines with J gene TRBJ1-5, with D possibly TRBD1 on 6 matching bases. Germline lookup yields CDR1 MNHNY and CDR2 SVGAGI (reference sequence). The CDR3 is 15 residues long. The V end was cut by 5 bases, the J end by 2 bases, with 13 bases between. The CDR3 DNA reads TGTGCCAGCAGTCACAAGAACAGGGGCAATCAGCCCCAGCATTTT. It is translated as CASSHKNRGNQPQHF.

The chain is built from TRBV5-1 and TRBJ2-3; 8 bases line up with TRBD2. This CDR3 contains 16 residues. Germline CDR1 and CDR2: SGHRS and YFSETQ. Trimming at V came to 3 bases and at J to 0 bases, leaving 6 bases not matched to a gene. The CDR3, as DNA: TGCGCCAGCAGCTGGACTAGCCTATCTAGCACAGATACGCAGTATTTT. This encodes CASSWTSLSSTDTQYF.

The chain is built from TRBV14 and TRBJ2-1; TRBD1 matches at 9 bases. The CDR3 loop spans 15 amino acids. Germline V gene sequence: CDR1 SGHDN, CDR2 FVKESK. V shed 5 bases, J shed 6 bases, and the junction held 8 bases outside the gene matches. This chain's CDR3 is CASSSGQGAFNEQFF. As DNA, the CDR3 is TGTGCCAGCAGCTCGGGACAGGGAGCTTTCAATGAGCAGTTCTTC.

The chain is built from TRBV18 and TRBJ2-7; 10 bases fit TRBD1. V was pared by 2 bases and J by 4 bases, with 5 bases of the junction left unmatched. The CDR3 extends over 15 amino acids. Germline V gene lookup returns CDR1 KGHSH and CDR2 LQKENI. The CDR3 DNA reads as TGTGCCAGCTCACCAGGGACAGGGGAATTTTACGAGCAGTACTTC. Residues: CASSPGTGEFYEQYF.

Only one count was recorded for this clone. The V and J genes are TRBV6-1 and TRBJ2-1, with 10 bases aligning to TRBD2. The CDR3 has 16 amino acids. The germline CDR1 and CDR2 sequences are MNHNS and SASEGT. Unmatched junction bases numbered 3, after V lost 2 bases and J lost 2 bases. This CDR3 reads CASSENLAGAYNEQFF. For the CDR3, the DNA is TGTGCCAGCAGTGAAAATCTAGCGGGGGCCTACAATGAGCAGTTCTTC.

The rearrangement links TRBV6-5 to TRBJ1-2; unclear D gene. Per the germline V gene, CDR1 is MNHEY and CDR2 is SVGAGI. The CDR3 is 13 amino acids. Deletions cut 4 bases from V and 8 bases from J, with 14 bases between. CDR3 amino acids: CASSFEGLGGYTF. For the CDR3, the DNA is TGTGCCAGCAGTTTCGAGGGCCTCGGAGGCTACACCTTC.

The table lists this clone with a few counts. The genes are TRBV14 and TRBJ1-6; D gene uncertain. CDR1 SGHDN and CDR2 FVKESK come from the germline V gene. V shed 0 bases and J shed 5 bases, with 8 bases lying between them. This CDR3 comprises 15 residues. The CDR3 protein is CASSQDGRNNSPLHF. The CDR3, as DNA: TGTGCCAGCAGCCAAGATGGCAGAAATAATTCACCCCTCCACTTT.

This rearrangement joins TRBV15 to TRBJ1-5; 8 nucleotides line up with TRBD1. Germline trimming cut 5 bases from V and 9 bases from J; bases unmatched to any gene: 21. Looked up from germline, CDR1 is LNHNV and CDR2 is YYDKDF (reference sequence). The CDR3 is 18 residues long. The CDR3 nucleotides are TGTGCCACCAGCGGGGGCGGGACAGGCTGGGGGGGACCAGGGCCCCAGCATTTT. This translates into CATSGGGTGWGGPGPQHF.

This chain uses TRBV24-1 with TRBJ2-1, with 7 positions matching TRBD2. CDR1 is KGHDR and CDR2 is SFDVKD in the germline V gene. Trimming removed 5 bases from V and 8 bases from J; junction bases left unmatched: 14. This CDR3 comprises 16 residues. The CDR3 sequence: CATSVRGGFNAYEQFF. CDR3 bases: TGTGCCACCAGTGTCCGCGGGGGATTCAACGCCTATGAGCAGTTCTTC.

The chain has TRBV11-2 and TRBJ1-6; D possibly corresponds to TRBD1 (5 bases). The germline CDR1 and CDR2 sequences are SGHAT and FQNNGV. The CDR3 has 15 amino acids. Trimming removed 3 bases from V and 7 bases from J, with 13 bases in between. The CDR3 DNA is TGTGCCAGCAGCTTTAATCCAGGGAGGAATTCACCCCTCCACTTT. It is translated as CASSFNPGRNSPLHF.

The chain uses TRBV6-2 or TRBV6-3 and TRBJ2-5; weak D call: TRBD2 (5 bases). Deletions cut 2 bases from V and 5 bases from J, with 15 bases between. Germline CDR1 is MNHEY and CDR2 is SVGEGT. The CDR3 length is 15 residues. The CDR3 DNA follows: TGTGCCAGCAGTTACCCAGAACTAGGAGTGGAGACCCAGTACTTC. Encoded protein: CASSYPELGVETQYF.

This sequence joins TRBV2 and TRBJ1-6, with D maybe TRBD1 (5 bases). The ends were cut back, 7 bases at V and 7 bases at J, with 17 bases in the middle. The length of the CDR3 is 15 residues. The germline CDR1 and CDR2 sequences are SNHLY and FYNNEI. The CDR3 loop is CASIGHPSGNSPLHF. The CDR3 DNA sequence: TGTGCCAGCATCGGTCACCCCTCAGGGAATTCACCCCTCCACTTT.

The chain is built from TRBV11-2 and TRBJ1-3; D remains unclear. The CDR3 has 15 residues. Looked up from germline, CDR1 is SGHAT and CDR2 is FQNNGV. Trimming stripped 3 bases from V and 0 bases from J, with 9 bases between. The CDR3 here is CASSFTANSGNTIYF. As DNA, the CDR3 is TGTGCCAGCAGCTTTACAGCAAACTCTGGAAACACCATATATTTT. Full variable domain (missing parts from reference TRBV11-2 and TRBJ1-3): EAGVAQSPRYKIIEKRQSVAFWCNPISGHATLYWYQQILGQGPKLLIQFQNNGVVDDSQLPKDRFSAERLKGVDSTLKIQPAKLEDSAVYLCASSFTANSGNTIYFGEGSWLTVV.

The V gene is TRBV7-2, the J gene TRBJ2-2; 9 nucleotides line up with TRBD2. The germline V gene has CDR1 SGHTA and CDR2 FQGNSA. The CDR3 runs to 16 residues. The J segment lost 6 bases and the V segment lost 6 bases, leaving 11 bases of the junction unmatched. As DNA, the CDR3 is TGTGCCAGCAGTCTAGCGGGGATAGGGATCTCCGGGGAGCTGTTTTTT. Translated, it gives CASSLAGIGISGELFF.

This clone has more than one count but fewer than ten. V and J are TRBV5-4 and TRBJ1-4; D is undetermined. CDR3 size: 14 residues. Germline CDR1 is SGHNT and CDR2 is YYREEE (reference sequence). With 0 bases removed from V and 7 bases from J, the gap between germline ends came to 10 bases. CDR3 nucleotides: TGTGCCAGCAGCTTGGGGGGTGAGGGTGAAAAACTGTTTTTT. This translates into CASSLGGEGEKLFF.

This chain connects TRBV10-3 to TRBJ2-5; D gene ambiguous. The germline V gene encodes CDR1 ENHRY and CDR2 SYGVKD. This CDR3 has 13 amino acids. Trimming cost V 5 bases and J 2 bases, with 9 bases left between them. The CDR3 region is CAISWADQETQYF. CDR3 nucleotide sequence: TGTGCCATCAGTTGGGCAGATCAAGAGACCCAGTACTTC.

The rearrangement joins TRBV27 to TRBJ2-7; 8 positions agree with TRBD1. Germline V lookup: CDR1 MNHEY, CDR2 SMNVEV (reference sequence). The CDR3 is made up of 15 amino acids. The V and J ends lost 4 bases and 2 bases, in that order; junction bases with no gene match: 7. The CDR3 DNA follows: TGTGCCAGCAGTTCGGGACAGGCGAGGGCCTACGAGCAGTACTTC. Translating gives CASSSGQARAYEQYF.